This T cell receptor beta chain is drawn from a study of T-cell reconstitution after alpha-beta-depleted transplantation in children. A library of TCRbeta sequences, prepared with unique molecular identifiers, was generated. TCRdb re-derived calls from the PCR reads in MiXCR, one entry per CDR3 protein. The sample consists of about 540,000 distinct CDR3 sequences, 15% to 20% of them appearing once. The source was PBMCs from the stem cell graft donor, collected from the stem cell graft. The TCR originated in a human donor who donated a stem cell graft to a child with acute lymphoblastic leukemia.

The CDR3 here is CASSLVGGAVKDTQYF. The CDR3 nucleotides read TGTGCCAGCAGCTTAGTAGGGGGCGCCGTAAAAGATACGCAGTATTTT. V and J are TRBV7-8 and TRBJ2-3, with 7 nucleotides matching TRBD1. The CDR3 sequence is 16 residues long. The germline V gene encodes CDR1 SGHVS and CDR2 FQNEAQ. J was trimmed by 5 bases and V by 1 base; bases with no gene match: 9.